Below, one TCR beta chain is given with its context. Authors' analysis steps: Nucleated cell number was recorded as an estimate derived from reference gene primer amplification. Sequencing used immunoSEQ multiplex PCR; TCRdb keeps in-frame clones, though not all of them. D and trimming come from the DNA, and the V and J calls and clone size come from that table. The top ten clones hold approximately 4.5% of a sample with 300,000 to 350,000 clones, around 87% of them seen once. The data are from a study of blood T cell repertoires in COVID-19. Turning to the study itself: Acute and convalescent COVID-19 samples came from the United States, Italy and Spain.

The study assigned cohorts using participant-reported clinical history. This clonotype was obtained from a woman younger than 30 with acute COVID-19. The specimen was PBMCs or T cells enriched from blood (not recorded which).

The CDR3 sequence is CASSLRTGGNTEAFF. The CDR3 nucleotides read TGTGCCAGCAGTCTACGGACAGGGGGGAACACTGAAGCTTTCTTT. This sequence joins TRBV27 and TRBJ1-1, with 10 positions matching TRBD1. The CDR3 sequence is 15 residues long. Germline lookup yields CDR1 MNHEY and CDR2 SMNVEV (reference sequence). The junction had 4 bases not matched to a gene; V was cut back by 5 bases and J by 1 base.